A selection of T cell receptor beta chains follows, all from one sample in a study of blood T cell repertoires in COVID-19. The protocol was immunoSEQ multiplex PCR, while the TCRdb copy is restricted to in-frame clones and leaves out a portion. The sample records 250,000 to 300,000 clones, under 90% being singletons. Source material: PBMCs or T cells enriched from blood (not recorded which). These receptors came from a man between 18 and 29 years old who had recovered from COVID-19. CDR3s include the opening cysteine and the closing phenylalanine or tryptophan. A D gene is named only where the DNA matches it firmly. Some rows have no size entry. The others give once, few or many, or a class for an expanded clone.

clone size,J gene,D gene,V gene,CDR3 protein,CDR3 DNA
NA,TRBJ1-5,TRBD1,TRBV19,CASSTDRGRARNQPQHF,TGTGCCAGTAGTACCGACAGGGGAAGGGCTCGCAATCAGCCCCAGCATTTT
few,TRBJ2-2,TRBD2,TRBV7-9,CASSLVGLANTGELFF,TGTGCCAGCAGCTTAGTCGGACTAGCGAACACCGGGGAGCTGTTTTTT
NA,TRBJ1-4,NA,TRBV19,CASTNDRQNEKLFF,TGTGCCAGTACTAACGACAGACAAAATGAAAAACTGTTTTTT
NA,TRBJ2-2,NA,TRBV19,CATAWSWDTGELFF,TGTGCCACCGCCTGGAGTTGGGACACCGGGGAGCTGTTTTTT
NA,TRBJ1-2,NA,TRBV11-3,CASSFRSHGYTF,TGTGCCAGCAGTTTCAGGTCGCATGGCTACACCTTC
NA,TRBJ2-2,TRBD1,TRBV7-2,CASLRDSNTGELFF,TGTGCCAGCCTACGGGACAGCAACACCGGGGAGCTGTTTTTT
few,TRBJ1-1,NA,TRBV30,CAWSVGAIMNTEAFF,TGTGCCTGGAGTGTAGGGGCTATAATGAACACTGAAGCTTTCTTT
NA,TRBJ2-7,TRBD2,TRBV11-3,CASSKGTSGSGEQYF,TGTGCCAGCAGCAAAGGGACTAGCGGATCGGGCGAGCAGTACTTC
NA,TRBJ2-6,NA,TRBV3-1/TRBV3-2,CASSQEDLVEGANVLTF,TGTGCCAGCAGCCAAGAAGATCTGGTGGAGGGGGCCAACGTCCTGACTTTC
NA,TRBJ2-7,NA,TRBV5-1,CASSPTGTMTYEQYF,TGCGCCAGCAGCCCGACCGGGACAATGACCTACGAGCAGTACTTC
NA,TRBJ1-2,NA,TRBV6-4,CASSPGQTYGYTF,TGTGCCAGCAGTCCTGGACAGACCTATGGCTACACCTTC
NA,TRBJ1-2,TRBD1,TRBV7-8,CASSSDTPHRGDDYGYTF,TGTGCCAGCAGCTCCGACACCCCACACAGGGGGGATGACTATGGCTACACCTTC